This paragraph covers one T cell receptor (beta chain) sequence. Its antigen is still unknown. This sample is drawn from a study of regulatory T cells in long-lasting Graves disease. The time point was: persistent/refractory GD, antithyroid drugs over 5 years with positive TRAb. There was RNA extracted from PBMCs, and the TCR library was made from it. Libraries of TCR beta came from iRepertoire HTBI primers plus Arm-PCR of CDR3 regions. TCRdb analysed the multiplex PCR reads with MiXCR anew, one entry per CDR3 protein. Of a few hundred thousand distinct CDR3 sequences detected, roughly a fifth appear once; the ten largest clones hold roughly three fifths. Germline lookup yields CDR1 MNHEY and CDR2 SVGEGT. The length of the CDR3 is 15 residues. V was pared by 0 bases and J by 8 bases, with 10 bases of the junction left unmatched. Study findings and constraints: Accuracy might have suffered from few samples.

The sequenced sample was peripheral blood mononuclear cells (PBMCs), obtained when the disease was refractory, from a patient treated with antithyroid drugs. The rearrangement uses TRBV6-2 or TRBV6-3 and TRBJ2-7; 7 bases agree with TRBD2. The sequence was collected from a female donor with Graves disease. CDR3 sequence: CASSYSGTTVLKQYF. CDR3 nucleotide sequence: TGTGCCAGCAGTTACTCGGGGACTACAGTACTTAAGCAGTACTTC.